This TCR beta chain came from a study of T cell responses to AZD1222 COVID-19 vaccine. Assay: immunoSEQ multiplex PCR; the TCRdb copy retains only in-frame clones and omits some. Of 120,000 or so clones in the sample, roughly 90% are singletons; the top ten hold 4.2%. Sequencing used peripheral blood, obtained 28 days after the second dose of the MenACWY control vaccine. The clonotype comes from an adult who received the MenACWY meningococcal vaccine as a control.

The CDR3 loop is CASSESDRNSPLHF. CDR3 coding DNA: TGTGCCAGCAGTGAAAGTGACCGAAATTCACCCCTCCACTTT. This chain links TRBV2 with TRBJ1-6; D is unclear. CDR3 length: 14 amino acids. Germline CDR1 is SNHLY and CDR2 is FYNNEI. The V end lost 2 bases, the J end lost 7 bases, and 9 bases lay between the germline ends.